The 18 T cell receptor beta chains below all came from one sample that was sequenced in a study of blood T cell repertoires in COVID-19. Sequenced by immunoSEQ multiplex PCR; TCRdb stores in-frame clones only, minus some. Of about 21,000 clones listed, 83% are singletons. The material sequenced was peripheral blood. The receptors stem from a human donor in a cohort sampled during active COVID-19.

V gene TRBV5-1 combines with J gene TRBJ1-1, with D maybe TRBD1 (5 bases). The CDR3 covers 14 residues. The germline V and J ends were trimmed by 4 bases and 6 bases, with 16 bases remaining between them. The germline CDR1 and CDR2 sequences are SGHRS and YFSETQ. The CDR3 here is CASSGSGWPAEAFF. The CDR3 DNA follows: TGCGCCAGCAGCGGATCAGGGTGGCCGGCTGAAGCTTTCTTT.

CDR3 sequence reads: CASSQFGTSDNEQFF. CDR3 bases: TGTGCCAGCAGCCAATTCGGGACTAGCGACAATGAGCAGTTCTTC. V usage is TRBV14 and J usage is TRBJ2-1; 10 bases fit TRBD2. The CDR3 spans 15 residues. After removal of 2 bases from V and 5 bases from J, the junction contained 3 bases not matched to a gene. Per germline, CDR1 SGHDN and CDR2 FVKESK.

This clone has only one observation. CDR3 region: CASSLSEGLAGAFSTDTQYF. CDR3 in DNA: TGTGCCAGCAGCTTATCCGAAGGACTAGCGGGGGCGTTCAGCACAGATACGCAGTATTTT. The rearrangement joins TRBV11-3 to TRBJ2-3; TRBD2 agrees at 13 bases. There are 20 residues in the CDR3. Trimming at V came to 2 bases and at J to 0 bases, leaving 11 bases not matched to a gene. Germline lookup yields CDR1 SGHNT and CDR2 YENEEA.

This chain links TRBV4-2 with TRBJ2-6; 10 nucleotides match TRBD1. Germline CDR1 is LGHNA and CDR2 is YNFKEQ. With V trimmed by 0 bases and J by 2 bases, 7 bases remained unmatched. This CDR3 has 19 residues. As DNA, the CDR3 is TGTGCCAGCAGCCAAGAACTGACAGGGGGCAGGACTGGGGCCAACGTCCTGACTTTC. Translating gives CASSQELTGGRTGANVLTF.

V gene TRBV10-2 combines with J gene TRBJ2-5; a weak D match, TRBD2 (6 bases). This CDR3 has 14 residues. V was shortened by 7 bases and J by 0 bases, with 12 bases between the two germline ends. In germline, CDR1 is WSHSY, CDR2 SAAADI. This CDR3 reads CASKKTRNQETQYF. CDR3 sequence (DNA): TGCGCCAGCAAAAAGACTAGGAACCAAGAGACCCAGTACTTC.

The chain links TRBV24-1 to TRBJ2-1; TRBD2 matches at 8 bases. The CDR3 sequence is 17 residues long. V dropped 0 bases and J dropped 0; count of bases not matched to a gene: 3. The germline gives CDR1 KGHDR, CDR2 SFDVKD. The CDR3 DNA reads TGTGCCACCAGTGATTTGACTAGCGGAAGCTCCTACAATGAGCAGTTCTTC. It is translated as CATSDLTSGSSYNEQFF.

The CDR3 here is CASSQLGGDSPLHF. CDR3 DNA sequence: TGTGCCAGCAGCCAGCTCGGGGGTGATTCACCCCTCCACTTT. This chain uses TRBV3-1 (or the pseudogene TRBV3-2) with TRBJ1-6, with D tentatively TRBD1 (5 bases). The CDR3 length is 14 residues. Trimming cost V 3 bases and J 8 bases, with 11 bases left between them. CDR1 LGHDT and CDR2 YNNKEL come from the germline V gene (reference sequence).

This chain joins TRBV30 and TRBJ1-4; D remains ambiguous. CDR3 size: 13 residues. Germline CDR1 GTSNPN, CDR2 SVGIG (reference sequence). Trimming shortened V by 3 bases and J by 2 bases, and 7 bases separated the two germline ends. The CDR3 bases are TGTGCCTGGAGGGGAGGGACTAATGAAAAACTGTTTTTT. Translated: CAWRGGTNEKLFF.

V gene TRBV27 combines with J gene TRBJ2-1; D gene ambiguous. Germline assignment: CDR1 MNHEY and CDR2 SMNVEV (reference sequence). Trimming left V 5 bases short and J 8 bases short, with 10 bases between. There are 12 residues in the CDR3. CDR3 in DNA: TGTGCCAGCAGTCTACCTCTTGATGAGCAGTTCTTC. This gives the protein CASSLPLDEQFF.

The chain links TRBV30 to TRBJ1-1, with D perhaps TRBD1 (5 bases). V gave up 3 bases and J gave up 1 base, with 9 bases separating them. The CDR3 runs to 13 residues. Germline assignment: CDR1 GTSNPN and CDR2 SVGIG (reference sequence). CDR3: CAWRGRGNTEAFF. The CDR3 DNA reads as TGTGCCTGGAGGGGGAGGGGGAACACTGAAGCTTTCTTT.

The chain carries TRBV6-1 and TRBJ1-6; perhaps TRBD1 as D (5 bases). CDR1 and CDR2 (germline): MNHNS, SASEGT. The CDR3 is 17 residues long. Trimming left V 0 bases short and J 8 bases short, with 17 bases between. Here the CDR3 reads CASSEAPGGEGDSPLHF. The CDR3 DNA follows: TGTGCCAGCAGTGAAGCGCCCGGGGGTGAGGGAGATTCACCCCTCCACTTT.

This clone was recorded once. The CDR3 DNA is TGTGCCACCAGCAGAGAGGCTAGCGGGGGGACCGGGGAGCTGTTTTTT. As protein: CATSREASGGTGELFF. V usage is TRBV15 and J usage is TRBJ2-2; TRBD2 aligns across 11 bases. The J segment lost 5 bases and the V segment lost 0 bases, leaving 2 bases of the junction unmatched. Germline CDR1 is LNHNV and CDR2 is YYDKDF (reference sequence). This CDR3 comprises 16 residues. Drawing the rest from reference TRBV15 and TRBJ2-2, the complete variable domain is DAMVIQNPRYQVTQFGKPVTLSCSQTLNHNVMYWYQQKSSQAPKLLFHYYDKDFNNEADTPDNFQSRRPNTSFCFLDIRSPGLGDTAMYLCATSREASGGTGELFFGEGSRLTVL.

CDR3 amino acids: CASSYGGSSGNTIYF. Here the CDR3 DNA reads TGTGCCAGCAGTTACGGGGGGAGCTCTGGAAACACCATATATTTT. The chain carries TRBV6-2 or TRBV6-3 and TRBJ1-3; TRBD1 is a possible D gene (5 bases). The CDR3 spans 15 residues. Germline values: CDR1 MNHEY, CDR2 SVGEGT. V shed 2 bases and J shed 0 bases, with 8 bases lying between them.

This clone occurred a few times. CDR3 amino acids: CASSIPSGTGGLTLHF. The CDR3 nucleotides read TGTGCCAGCAGTATCCCAAGCGGGACAGGGGGCCTCACCCTCCACTTT. The chain uses TRBV27 and TRBJ1-6, with TRBD1 identical over 12 bases. Trimming cost V 5 bases and J 14 bases; bases outside gene matches: 13. Per the germline V gene, CDR1 is MNHEY and CDR2 is SMNVEV (reference sequence). CDR3 length equals 16 residues.

V usage is TRBV24-1 and J usage is TRBJ2-3; 8 nucleotides line up with TRBD1. Germline V lookup: CDR1 KGHDR, CDR2 SFDVKD. V was pared by 3 bases and J by 3 bases, with 10 bases of the junction left unmatched. The CDR3 runs 17 residues. CDR3 protein: CATSDPKTGEGTDTQYF. The CDR3 coding sequence is TGTGCCACCAGTGATCCTAAGACAGGGGAAGGAACAGATACGCAGTATTTT.

The chain carries TRBV5-1 and TRBJ1-6; D gene ambiguous. Deletions cut 4 bases from V and 0 bases from J, with 11 bases between. The CDR3 contains 16 residues. CDR1 SGHRS and CDR2 YFSETQ come from the germline V gene. This chain's CDR3 is CASSPVGSSYNSPLHF. In nucleotides, the CDR3 is TGCGCCAGCAGCCCGGTCGGGAGCTCCTATAATTCACCCCTCCACTTT.

This clone has a handful of counts. The genes are TRBV7-2 and TRBJ2-1; the D is unclear. The CDR3 loop spans 15 amino acids. Trimming left V 5 bases short and J 3 bases short, with 14 bases between. Germline assignment: CDR1 SGHTA and CDR2 FQGNSA. CDR3 loop: CASSVTAAIYNEQFF. The DNA for the CDR3 is TGTGCCAGCAGCGTTACAGCCGCCATCTACAATGAGCAGTTCTTC.

The chain has TRBV3-1 (or the pseudogene TRBV3-2) and TRBJ2-3; 16 bases fit TRBD2. V was clipped by 1 base and J by 5 bases; unmatched bases: 6. Germline values: CDR1 LGHDT, CDR2 YNNKEL (reference sequence). The CDR3 has 18 amino acids. The DNA of the CDR3 is TGTGCCAGCAGCCAAGCAGGGACTAGCGGGGGGGCGGGAGATACGCAGTATTTT. It codes for CASSQAGTSGGAGDTQYF.